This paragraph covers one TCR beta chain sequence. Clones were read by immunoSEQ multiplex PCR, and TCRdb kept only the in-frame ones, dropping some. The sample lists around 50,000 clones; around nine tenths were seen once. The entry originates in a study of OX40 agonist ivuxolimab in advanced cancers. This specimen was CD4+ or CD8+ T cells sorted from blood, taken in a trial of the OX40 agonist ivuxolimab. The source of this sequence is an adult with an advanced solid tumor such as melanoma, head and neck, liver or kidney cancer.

CDR3 nucleotide sequence: TGTGCCAGCAGCACGGACACGAACACTGAAGCTTTCTTT. This translates into CASSTDTNTEAFF. The chain couples TRBV5-6 to TRBJ1-1; D may be TRBD1 (5 bases). This CDR3 is 13 amino acids long. The germline V gene encodes CDR1 SGHDT and CDR2 YYEEEE. V was shortened by 4 bases and J by 1 base, with 8 bases between the two germline ends.